A selection of T cell receptor beta chains follows, all from one sample in a study of CD8+ T cells in alopecia areata. Measured with immunoSEQ multiplex PCR; TCRdb has only the in-frame clones, and not every one. Of 200,000 or so clones listed, more than 45% are singletons. Sample: CD4+ T cells sorted from blood, taken at week 24, from a patient treated with tofacitinib. The source is a human donor with alopecia areata. The CDR3 runs from the conserved cysteine through the conserved F or W. The D gene is left open where the match is weak. Clone size is stated in some rows and not others, as once, few, many or a class when expanded.

v_call: TRBV30
j_call: TRBJ2-5
cdr3_length: 13
d_call: TRBD1
clone_size: .
cdr3_aa: CAWGDRAQETQYF
cdr3_nt: TGTGCCTGGGGAGACAGGGCCCAAGAGACCCAGTACTTC

v_call: TRBV4-2
j_call: TRBJ1-2
cdr3_length: 14
d_call: .
clone_size: .
cdr3_aa: CASSEQTDNYGYTF
cdr3_nt: TGTGCCAGCAGCGAACAGACGGACAACTATGGCTACACCTTC

v_call: TRBV13
j_call: TRBJ2-3
cdr3_length: 13
d_call: .
clone_size: .
cdr3_aa: CASSLGYRDLLYF
cdr3_nt: TGTGCCAGCAGCTTAGGCTACCGGGACCTCCTGTATTTT

v_call: TRBV10-3
j_call: TRBJ2-3
cdr3_length: 11
d_call: .
clone_size: few
cdr3_aa: CAIRNDDTQYF
cdr3_nt: TGTGCCATCAGAAATGATGATACGCAGTATTTT

v_call: TRBV11-1
j_call: TRBJ2-1
cdr3_length: 16
d_call: TRBD2
clone_size: .
cdr3_aa: CASSPGLAGSYNEQFF
cdr3_nt: TGTGCCAGCAGCCCGGGACTAGCGGGCTCCTACAATGAGCAGTTCTTC

v_call: TRBV30
j_call: TRBJ1-5
cdr3_length: 15
d_call: TRBD1
clone_size: once
cdr3_aa: CAWGRTGYSNQPQHF
cdr3_nt: TGTGCCTGGGGGCGGACAGGCTATAGCAATCAGCCCCAGCATTTT

v_call: TRBV30
j_call: TRBJ1-4
cdr3_length: 12
d_call: .
clone_size: .
cdr3_aa: CAWSVGREKLFF
cdr3_nt: TGTGCCTGGAGTGTAGGACGGGAAAAACTGTTTTTT

v_call: TRBV5-1
j_call: TRBJ2-1
cdr3_length: 20
d_call: TRBD2
clone_size: .
cdr3_aa: CASSLPRELAGRSSYNEQFF
cdr3_nt: TGCGCCAGCAGCTTGCCTCGTGAACTAGCGGGACGTAGCTCCTACAATGAGCAGTTCTTC

v_call: TRBV7-9
j_call: TRBJ1-6
cdr3_length: 15
d_call: TRBD1
clone_size: .
cdr3_aa: CASSQRTGVDSPLHF
cdr3_nt: TGTGCCAGCAGCCAAAGGACAGGGGTAGATTCACCCCTCCACTTT

v_call: TRBV6-5
j_call: TRBJ1-5
cdr3_length: 15
d_call: TRBD1
clone_size: .
cdr3_aa: CASSYATGANQPQHF
cdr3_nt: TGTGCCAGCAGTTACGCAACAGGGGCTAATCAGCCCCAGCATTTT

v_call: TRBV6-1
j_call: TRBJ2-3
cdr3_length: 14
d_call: TRBD2
clone_size: .
cdr3_aa: CAGQLAPSTDTQYF
cdr3_nt: TGTGCCGGCCAACTAGCGCCTAGCACAGATACGCAGTATTTT

v_call: TRBV27
j_call: TRBJ2-1
cdr3_length: 16
d_call: TRBD2
clone_size: .
cdr3_aa: CASSSPTRGLEYEQFF
cdr3_nt: TGTGCCAGCAGTTCGCCCACGAGGGGACTAGAATATGAGCAGTTCTTC